This T cell receptor (beta chain) was captured in a study of vaccination and CD4 T cells after COVID-19. The CDR3 totals 15 residues. Per the germline V gene, CDR1 is SGHTA and CDR2 is FQGNSA. The Oncomine TCR Beta short-read assay generated sequence data from the DNA of cultured CD4+ T cells. Via MiXCR, TCRdb re-called the PCR reads, giving one row per CDR3 protein. The sample yields some 8,600 distinct CDR3 sequences, around 70% seen once. A word on this clonotype: Its target is unknown. Compared with germline, one end of the junction differs, possibly owing to a read error.

Treatment specified: roughly 11-day PBMC culture with coronavirus spike peptide pools or control peptides (ViraFEST assay). The sequence derives from a human donor who had recovered from COVID-19. The genes are TRBV7-2 and TRBJ1-6; D may be TRBD1 (6 bases). Specimen: CD4+ T cells from blood, cultured in vitro. The CDR3 reads CASSQGGTKNSPLHF. The CDR3 DNA sequence: TGCGCCAGCAGCCAAGGGGGGACAAAGAATTCACCCCTCCACTTT.